Below are 19 T cell receptor beta chains sequenced from a single sample in a study of human T cells and chemical hapten exposure. From the RACE reads, TCRdb called clonotypes with MiXCR, one entry per CDR3 protein. Seen here are 35,000 to 50,000 distinct CDR3 sequences, 9.5% to 10% observed once, and the top ten hold 14%. Time point denoted: patch test 2, 6 weeks after DPC sensitization. Treatment described: therapeutic diphenylcyclopropenone sensitization with weekly scalp DPC. The authors extracted total RNA from unfractionated whole blood. This material consisted of whole blood, taken in connection with sensitization to the hapten diphenylcyclopropenone (DPC). The receptors derive from a woman aged 30 to 39 with alopecia areata. Some clones in this sample may be carry-over from other donors' samples.

In this sample, this clonotype turned up many times. The V call is TRBV7-2, the J call TRBJ2-3; 8 nucleotides match TRBD2. The ends lost 5 bases at V and 6 bases at J; junction bases unmatched: 7. The V gene's germline CDR1 is SGHTA and CDR2 FQGNSA. The CDR3 covers 14 residues. The CDR3 spells CASSRTSQQDTQYF. CDR3 bases: TGTGCCAGCAGCCGGACTAGCCAACAGGATACGCAGTATTTT.

This clonotype was seen only a few times. The V and J genes are TRBV29-1 and TRBJ2-7, with D possibly matching TRBD2 (6 bases). The V and J ends lost 4 bases and 0 bases respectively, with 10 bases between them. The germline V gene has CDR1 SQVTM and CDR2 ANQGSEA. The CDR3 runs 13 residues. CDR3 DNA sequence: TGCAGCGTTGTAGGAGGGGCCTCCTACGAGCAGTACTTC. Encoded protein: CSVVGGASYEQYF.

V gene TRBV9 combines with J gene TRBJ2-1; 9 bases fit TRBD2. The length of the CDR3 is 19 residues. With 0 bases clipped from V and 2 bases from J, the junction kept 12 bases outside the gene matches. The germline V gene has CDR1 SGDLS and CDR2 YYNGEE. CDR3 sequence: CASSVVGVGSGGAYNEQFF. The CDR3 nucleotides are TGTGCCAGCAGCGTAGTTGGAGTGGGTAGCGGGGGTGCCTACAATGAGCAGTTCTTC.

The count of this clonotype is one. The chain recombines TRBV19 with TRBJ1-4; the D gene is possibly TRBD1 (6 bases). CDR1 and CDR2 from the germline V gene are LNHDA and SQIVND (reference sequence). Trimming stripped 8 bases from V and 7 bases from J, with 17 bases between. This CDR3 region has 14 residues. The CDR3 reads CASGAAGAGEKLFF. DNA of the CDR3: TGTGCCAGTGGAGCCGCGGGGGCCGGTGAAAAACTGTTTTTT.

This clonotype appeared a few times. The chain couples TRBV2 to TRBJ2-3; no firm D call. Germline loops: CDR1 SNHLY, CDR2 FYNNEI. The CDR3 has 15 residues. The V gene lost 2 bases and the J gene lost 3 bases, with 12 bases spanning the gap. CDR3 nucleotide sequence: TGTGCCAGCAGTGAATTTCCAACGTCAACAGATACGCAGTATTTT. It translates to CASSEFPTSTDTQYF.

The rearrangement uses TRBV2 and TRBJ2-7, with D uncertain. The CDR3 has 12 residues. The germline V gene encodes CDR1 SNHLY and CDR2 FYNNEI. V lost 7 bases, J lost 4 bases, and 11 bases lay in between. CDR3 residues: CASTQLDYEQYF. The CDR3 DNA reads as TGTGCCAGCACCCAGCTGGATTACGAGCAGTACTTC.

This clonotype showed up just a few times. The chain combines TRBV7-2 with TRBJ1-5; D possibly corresponds to TRBD1 (5 bases). Trimming pared 0 bases from V and 6 bases from J, leaving 12 bases between. The CDR3 covers 15 residues. The germline gives CDR1 SGHTA, CDR2 FQGNSA. The CDR3 reads CASSLAPGQGQPQHF. The CDR3 DNA sequence: TGTGCCAGCAGCTTAGCTCCGGGTCAGGGTCAGCCCCAGCATTTT.

At least ten counts were recorded for this clonotype. This rearrangement joins TRBV10-3 to TRBJ1-1; D is undetermined. The CDR3 covers 12 residues. V gave up 7 bases and J gave up 1 base, with 7 bases separating them. Germline V gene lookup returns CDR1 ENHRY and CDR2 SYGVKD. The CDR3 region is CAITSGNTEAFF. The CDR3, as DNA: TGTGCCATCACGTCGGGGAACACTGAAGCTTTCTTT.

This clonotype was counted a few times. The J gene is TRBJ2-7, the V gene TRBV7-2; 9 positions agree with TRBD1. This CDR3 spans 15 amino acids. The germline gives CDR1 SGHTA, CDR2 FQGNSA. V was pared by 5 bases and J by 3 bases, with 8 bases of the junction left unmatched. As DNA, the CDR3 is TGTGCCAGCAGCCCCCGACAGGGGGGAATCTACGAGCAGTACTTC. Translating gives CASSPRQGGIYEQYF.

This clonotype was counted many times. The chain links TRBV28 to TRBJ2-3, with TRBD1 matching over 8 bases. V gave up 3 bases and J gave up 7 bases; unmatched junction bases: 12. In germline, CDR1 is MDHEN, CDR2 SYDVKM. The CDR3 extends over 16 amino acids. CDR3 sequence: CASSFGTGRTGNTQYF. The CDR3 DNA is TGTGCCAGCAGTTTCGGGACAGGTCGTACTGGGAATACGCAGTATTTT.

This clonotype was detected ten times or more. The chain links TRBV12-3 or TRBV12-4 to TRBJ1-3, with D perhaps TRBD1 (6 bases). Deletions cut 6 bases from V and 4 bases from J, with 10 bases between. The CDR3 has 13 residues. The CDR3 loop reads CASSRQAGNTIYF. CDR3 sequence (DNA): TGTGCCAGCAGCCGACAGGCGGGAAACACCATATATTTT.

This clonotype was found a few times. This chain links TRBV7-2 with TRBJ1-5; D is possibly TRBD1 (6 bases). The length of the CDR3 is 15 residues. The ends were cut back, 8 bases at V and 1 base at J, with 15 bases in the middle. In germline, CDR1 is SGHTA, CDR2 FQGNSA. This CDR3 is CASVAPGASNQPQHF. The CDR3 nucleotides are TGTGCCAGCGTAGCCCCAGGGGCGAGCAATCAGCCCCAGCATTTT. Full variable domain (remainder filled in from reference TRBV7-2 and TRBJ1-5): GAGVSQSPSNKVTEKGKDVELRCDPISGHTALYWYRQSLGQGLEFLIYFQGNSAPDKSGLPSDRFSAERTGGSVSTLTIQRTQQEDSAVYLCASVAPGASNQPQHFGDGTRLSIL.

This clonotype was counted at least ten times. This sequence joins TRBV18 and TRBJ1-5, with a possible D match to TRBD1 (6 bases). The CDR3 spans 14 residues. Germline V gene lookup returns CDR1 KGHSH and CDR2 LQKENI. The V gene lost 2 bases and the J gene lost 3 bases, with 8 bases spanning the gap. The CDR3 reads CASSPTGYNQPQHF. Here the CDR3 DNA reads TGTGCCAGCTCACCAACAGGGTACAATCAGCCCCAGCATTTT.

This clonotype came up many times. The DNA of the CDR3 is TGTGCCAGCAGCTTAGCGGTCCCCCCCGACAATGAGCAGTTCTTC. Protein sequence: CASSLAVPPDNEQFF. This chain connects TRBV7-6 to TRBJ2-1; the D is unclear. The ends were cut back, 0 bases at V and 5 bases at J, with 11 bases in the middle. The CDR3 runs 15 residues. Germline-derived CDR1 and CDR2 are SGHVS and FNYEAQ.

The chain employs TRBV6-2 or TRBV6-3 and TRBJ2-1, with TRBD2 matching 12 bases. The V gene end was trimmed by 6 bases and the J gene end by 1 base; junction bases not matched to a gene: 7. The CDR3 has 17 amino acids. Germline V gene data show CDR1 as MNHEY and CDR2 as SVGEGT. The CDR3 DNA is TGTGCCAGCAGCTTGTGGACTAGCGGGAAATCCTACAATGAGCAGTTCTTC. It translates to CASSLWTSGKSYNEQFF.

This clonotype came up many times. The chain couples TRBV4-3 to TRBJ1-2; 9 bases map to TRBD1. Trimming at V came to 4 bases and at J to 3 bases, leaving 9 bases not matched to a gene. Germline V gene data show CDR1 as LGHNA and CDR2 as YSLEER. The CDR3 extends over 16 amino acids. The CDR3 DNA sequence: TGCGCCAGCAGCCCAGTGGGACAGGGCTCTCACTATGGCTACACCTTC. This translates into CASSPVGQGSHYGYTF.

V gene TRBV5-1 combines with J gene TRBJ2-6; 7 bases are a match to TRBD1. Losses at the gene ends were 6 bases for V and 2 bases for J; bases not matched to a gene: 8. CDR1 is SGHRS and CDR2 is YFSETQ in the germline V gene. There are 16 residues in the CDR3. Written as DNA, the CDR3 is TGCGCCAGCACCAGCCGCCAGGGGGCTGGGGCCAACGTCCTGACTTTC. It specifies CASTSRQGAGANVLTF.

This clonotype was observed many times. V is TRBV4-2 and J is TRBJ2-5; 14 bases map to TRBD2. Germline CDR1 LGHNA, CDR2 YNFKEQ. V trimming: 3 bases; J trimming: 3 bases; junction bases outside the gene matches: 12. This CDR3 comprises 19 residues. The CDR3 here is CASSHLAAGTSGGEETQYF. CDR3 bases: TGTGCCAGCAGCCACCTCGCTGCGGGGACTAGCGGGGGCGAAGAGACCCAGTACTTC.

This clonotype was counted at least ten times. The chain carries TRBV30 and TRBJ1-1; D remains ambiguous. This CDR3 comprises 14 residues. Deletions cut 4 bases from V and 4 bases from J, with 16 bases between. Germline V gives CDR1 GTSNPN, CDR2 SVGIG (reference sequence). The CDR3 loop reads CAWIGQHRPTEAFF. DNA for the CDR3: TGTGCCTGGATCGGGCAGCATAGACCCACTGAAGCTTTCTTT.